The sequence of this T cell receptor beta chain was determined in a study of shared clonotypes between healthy human individuals. The germline V gene encodes CDR1 GTSNPN and CDR2 SVGIG (reference sequence). V was shortened by 6 bases and J by 0 bases, with 9 bases between the two germline ends. The CDR3 length is 14 residues. Study-level results: Specimens sampled were limited to blood, with tissue repertoires likely differing. The diversity represented, both genetic and in exposure history, was limited by few donors.

There are many counts of this clone. Antigen unknown. TCRdb keeps only in-frame clones here, not all; method: immunoSEQ multiplex PCR. The sample shows about 730,000 clones, roughly 72% of them seen only once. The rearrangement links TRBV30 to TRBJ2-6; weak D call: TRBD1 (5 bases). The clonotype was recovered from a woman in her twenties or thirties in good health. The specimen was memory CD4+ T cells sorted from blood. Subset denoted: CD45RA-negative fraction. CDR3 region: CACKQASGANVLTF. Written as DNA, the CDR3 is TGTGCCTGCAAACAGGCCTCTGGGGCCAACGTCCTGACTTTC.